This T cell receptor (beta chain) stems from a study of blood T cell repertoires in COVID-19. Study in general: The United States, Italy and Spain supplied acute and convalescent COVID-19 samples.

This clone was seen only a few times. The germline gives CDR1 MNHEY, CDR2 SVGEGT. J gave up 4 bases and V 0 bases, and 6 bases lay outside the gene matches. This CDR3 contains 16 residues. Participants were aged 18 to 89 years, lived in under 30 US areas, and enrolled virtually. Produced via immunoSEQ multiplex PCR; TCRdb's table is partial and in-frame only. Counted here are approximately 280,000 clones, approximately 86% occurring once; the ten biggest clones make up about 2.7%. The material sequenced was PBMCs or T cells enriched from blood (not recorded which). The receptor was isolated from a young woman who had recovered from COVID-19. The chain is built from TRBV6-2 or TRBV6-3 and TRBJ2-7, with TRBD2 matching over 10 bases. The CDR3 coding sequence is TGTGCCAGCAGTTACTCGACTCTAGCGGGGGAATACGAGCAGTACTTC. Protein: CASSYSTLAGEYEQYF.